This passage covers 12 T cell receptor beta chains from one sample sequenced in a study of human thymus T cells. Thymic samples were excised during corrective heart operations. Measured with immunoSEQ multiplex PCR; TCRdb has only the in-frame clones, and not every one. The sample lists roughly 120,000 clones, around 96% occurring once. Sample: thymus tissue. The receptor source for this set is a boy under two years old with a congenital heart defect but otherwise immunologically healthy.

The rearrangement uses TRBV29-1 and TRBJ2-3; TRBD2 agrees at 9 bases. This CDR3 is built from 16 residues. After removal of 4 bases from V and 1 base from J, the junction contained 9 bases not matched to a gene. Germline CDR1 and CDR2: SQVTM and ANQGSEA. The CDR3 region has the DNA TGCAGCGTTGGCCCCAGGGAGCGGGGGGGCACAGATACGCAGTATTTT. Translating gives CSVGPRERGGTDTQYF.

The chain is built from TRBV15 and TRBJ2-5; 13 nucleotides align to TRBD2. The J segment lost 5 bases and the V segment lost 3 bases, leaving 6 bases of the junction unmatched. The germline CDR1 and CDR2 sequences are LNHNV and YYDKDF (reference sequence). This CDR3 region has 16 residues. The DNA for the CDR3 is TGTGCCACCAGCAGCGGGACTAGCGGGGAAGGTGAGACCCAGTACTTC. Translation gives CATSSGTSGEGETQYF.

The chain has TRBV2 and TRBJ1-2, with 9 bases identical to TRBD1. With 2 bases clipped from V and 5 bases from J, the junction kept 3 bases outside the gene matches. This CDR3 is 14 amino acids long. The germline V gene encodes CDR1 SNHLY and CDR2 FYNNEI. The CDR3 DNA reads as TGTGCCAGCAGTGAAAGGACAGGGGATTATGGCTACACCTTC. Translated, it gives CASSERTGDYGYTF.

The V call is TRBV7-9, the J call TRBJ2-3; TRBD2 agrees at 8 bases. The V gene end was trimmed by 4 bases and the J gene end by 4 bases; junction bases not matched to a gene: 10. Germline CDR1 and CDR2: SEHNR and FQNEAQ (reference sequence). The CDR3 loop spans 16 amino acids. The CDR3, as DNA: TGTGCCAGCAGCTACCTGGCGGGGGGATCCGCAGATACGCAGTATTTT. Protein product: CASSYLAGGSADTQYF.

The chain employs TRBV28 and TRBJ1-5, with TRBD1 matching 7 bases. The CDR3 extends over 16 amino acids. Germline V gene lookup returns CDR1 MDHEN and CDR2 SYDVKM. Trimming took 6 bases from V and 2 from J; bases not matched to a gene: 10. This chain's CDR3 is CASSPWPTGGNQPQHF. The CDR3 coding sequence is TGTGCCAGCAGCCCATGGCCCACAGGGGGCAATCAGCCCCAGCATTTT.

The genes are TRBV5-4 and TRBJ1-6; D gene unclear. The CDR3 is 14 amino acids. The germline V gene has CDR1 SGHNT and CDR2 YYREEE (reference sequence). The V end lost 1 base, the J end lost 7 bases, and 9 bases lay between the germline ends. CDR3 sequence (DNA): TGTGCCAGCAGCTTGAGAGGGCGAAATTCACCCCTCCACTTT. Translating gives CASSLRGRNSPLHF.

The rearrangement links TRBV4-3 to TRBJ2-5; D is undetermined. Between the trimmed V and J ends, which lost 0 bases and 5 bases, there was a span of 13 bases. In germline, CDR1 is LGHNA, CDR2 YSLEER. This CDR3 is 15 amino acids long. In DNA form, the CDR3 reads TGCGCCAGCAGCCAAGAAACACTAACCCGGGAGACCCAGTACTTC. It specifies CASSQETLTRETQYF.

This chain uses TRBV25-1 with TRBJ2-1, with 9 positions matching TRBD1. This CDR3 spans 14 amino acids. CDR1 and CDR2 (germline): MGHDK, SYGVNS. V shed 1 base, J shed 5 bases, and the junction held 0 bases outside the gene matches. The CDR3 bases are TGTGCCAGCAGTGAATGGGACAGGGACAATGAGCAGTTCTTC. Its translation: CASSEWDRDNEQFF.

This chain joins TRBV28 and TRBJ2-1; 7 positions agree with TRBD2. V lost 2 bases and J lost 1; bases outside the gene matches: 2. Looked up from germline, CDR1 is MDHEN and CDR2 is SYDVKM. This CDR3 has 15 amino acids. For the CDR3, the DNA is TGTGCCAGCAGTTTAAGACTAGCATCCTACAATGAGCAGTTCTTC. Translated: CASSLRLASYNEQFF. The entire variable domain, with the rest obtained from reference TRBV28 and TRBJ2-1, is as follows: DVKVTQSSRYLVKRTGEKVFLECVQDMDHENMFWYRQDPGLGLRLIYFSYDVKMKEKGDIPEGYSVSREKKERFSLILESASTNQTSMYLCASSLRLASYNEQFFGPGTRLTVL.

The genes are TRBV7-2 and TRBJ2-5, with 7 bases lining up with TRBD1. V gave up 6 bases and J gave up 0 bases; unmatched junction bases: 10. The CDR3 is 16 amino acids. The germline gives CDR1 SGHTA, CDR2 FQGNSA. The DNA for the CDR3 is TGTGCCAGCAGACAACTAGAGGACAGGTACCAAGAGACCCAGTACTTC. Protein sequence: CASRQLEDRYQETQYF.

This sequence joins TRBV2 and TRBJ2-3; D remains ambiguous. CDR3 length: 13 residues. Looked up from germline, CDR1 is SNHLY and CDR2 is FYNNEI. Between the trimmed V and J ends, which lost 7 bases and 0 bases, there was a span of 8 bases. The CDR3 bases are TGTGCCAGCAATGCTAGAAGCACAGATACGCAGTATTTT. It yields the protein CASNARSTDTQYF.

The V call is TRBV5-6, the J call TRBJ2-1; D remains unclear. Looked up from germline, CDR1 is SGHDT and CDR2 is YYEEEE. The V end was cut by 0 bases, the J end by 7 bases, with 8 bases between. The CDR3 covers 13 residues. The CDR3 loop reads CASSLDGSNEQFF. The CDR3 DNA reads TGTGCCAGCAGCTTGGACGGGTCGAATGAGCAGTTCTTC.